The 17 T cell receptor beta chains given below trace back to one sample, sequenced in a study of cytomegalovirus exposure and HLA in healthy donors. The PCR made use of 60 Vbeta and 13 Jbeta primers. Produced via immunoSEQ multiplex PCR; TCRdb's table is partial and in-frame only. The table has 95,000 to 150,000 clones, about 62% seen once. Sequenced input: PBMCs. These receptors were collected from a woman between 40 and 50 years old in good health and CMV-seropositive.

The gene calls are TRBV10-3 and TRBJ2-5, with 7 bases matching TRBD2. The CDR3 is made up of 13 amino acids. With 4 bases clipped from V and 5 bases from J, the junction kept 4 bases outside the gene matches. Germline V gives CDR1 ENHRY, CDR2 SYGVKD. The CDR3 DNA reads TGTGCCATCAGTGGCCGACTAGCTGAGACCCAGTACTTC. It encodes CAISGRLAETQYF.

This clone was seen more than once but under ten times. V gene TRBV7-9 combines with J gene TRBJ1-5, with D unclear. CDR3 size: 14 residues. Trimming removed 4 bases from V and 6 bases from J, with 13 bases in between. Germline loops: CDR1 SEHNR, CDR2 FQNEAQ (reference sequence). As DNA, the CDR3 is TGTGCCAGCAGCTGGGCCGGTATCGGTCAGCCCCAGCATTTT. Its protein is CASSWAGIGQPQHF.

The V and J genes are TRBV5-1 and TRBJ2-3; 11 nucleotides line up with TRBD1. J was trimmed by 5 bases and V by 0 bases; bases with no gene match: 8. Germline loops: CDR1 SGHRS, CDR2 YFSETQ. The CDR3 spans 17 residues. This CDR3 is CASSLAGTGGFEDTQYF. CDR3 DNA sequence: TGCGCCAGCAGCTTGGCTGGGACAGGGGGTTTCGAAGATACGCAGTATTTT.

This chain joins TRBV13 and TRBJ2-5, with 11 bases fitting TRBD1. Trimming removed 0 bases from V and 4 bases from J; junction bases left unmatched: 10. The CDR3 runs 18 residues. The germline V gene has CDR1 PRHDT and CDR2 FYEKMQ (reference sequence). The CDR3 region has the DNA TGTGCCAGCAGCTTAGGCTTTGGACAGGGGGCATGGGGAGAGACCCAGTACTTC. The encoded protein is CASSLGFGQGAWGETQYF. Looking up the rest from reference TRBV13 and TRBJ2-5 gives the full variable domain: AAGVIQSPRHLIKEKRETATLKCYPIPRHDTVYWYQQGPGQDPQFLISFYEKMQSDKGSIPDRFSAQQFSDYHSELNMSSLELGDSALYFCASSLGFGQGAWGETQYFGPGTRLLVL.

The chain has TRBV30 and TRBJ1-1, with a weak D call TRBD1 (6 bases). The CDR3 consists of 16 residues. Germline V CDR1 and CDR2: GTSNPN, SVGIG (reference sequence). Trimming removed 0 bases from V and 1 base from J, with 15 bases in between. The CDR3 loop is CAWSVQKGVKNTEAFF. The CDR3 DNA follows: TGTGCCTGGAGTGTACAGAAGGGGGTCAAGAACACTGAAGCTTTCTTT. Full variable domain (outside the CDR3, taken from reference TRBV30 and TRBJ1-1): SQTIHQWPATLVQPVGSPLSLECTVEGTSNPNLYWYRQAAGRGLQLLFYSVGIGQISSEVPQNLSASRPQDRQFILSSKKLLLSDSGFYLCAWSVQKGVKNTEAFFGQGTRLTVV.

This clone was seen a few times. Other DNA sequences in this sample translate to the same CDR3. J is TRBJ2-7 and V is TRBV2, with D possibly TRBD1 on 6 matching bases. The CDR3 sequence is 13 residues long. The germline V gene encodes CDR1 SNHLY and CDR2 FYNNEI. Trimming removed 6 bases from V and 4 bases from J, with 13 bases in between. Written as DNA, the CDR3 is TGTGCCAGCAGCGATACAGGGTCGTACGAGCAGTACTTC. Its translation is CASSDTGSYEQYF.

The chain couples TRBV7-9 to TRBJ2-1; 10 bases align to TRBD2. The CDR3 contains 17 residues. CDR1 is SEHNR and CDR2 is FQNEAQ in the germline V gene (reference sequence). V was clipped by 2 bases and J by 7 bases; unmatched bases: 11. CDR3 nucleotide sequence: TGTGCCAGCAGCTTAAAAGAGCGGGAGGGCCGTCGGAATGAGCAGTTCTTC. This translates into CASSLKEREGRRNEQFF.

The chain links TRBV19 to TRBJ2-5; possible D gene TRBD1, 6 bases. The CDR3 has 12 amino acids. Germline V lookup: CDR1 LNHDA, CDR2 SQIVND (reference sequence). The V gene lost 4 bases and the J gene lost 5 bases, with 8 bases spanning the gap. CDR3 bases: TGTGCCAGTAGTAGTAGGGGGGAGACCCAGTACTTC. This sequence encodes CASSSRGETQYF.

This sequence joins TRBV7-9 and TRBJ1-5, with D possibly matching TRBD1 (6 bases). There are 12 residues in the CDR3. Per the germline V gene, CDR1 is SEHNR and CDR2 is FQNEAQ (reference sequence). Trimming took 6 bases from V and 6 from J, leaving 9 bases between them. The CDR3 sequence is CASSTGLQPQHF. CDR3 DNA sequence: TGTGCCAGCAGTACAGGGCTTCAGCCCCAGCATTTT.

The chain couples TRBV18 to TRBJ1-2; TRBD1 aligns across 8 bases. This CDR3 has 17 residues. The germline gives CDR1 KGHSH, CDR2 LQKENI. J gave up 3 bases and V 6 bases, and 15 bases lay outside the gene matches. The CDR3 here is CASSPMMGDRGYYGYTF. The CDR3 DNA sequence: TGTGCCAGCTCCCCAATGATGGGAGACAGGGGCTACTATGGCTACACCTTC.

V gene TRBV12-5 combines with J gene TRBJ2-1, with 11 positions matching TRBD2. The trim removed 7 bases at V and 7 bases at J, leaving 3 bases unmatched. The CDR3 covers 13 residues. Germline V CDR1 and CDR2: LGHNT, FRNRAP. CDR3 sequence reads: CASAVAGGNEQFF. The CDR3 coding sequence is TGTGCTAGTGCCGTAGCGGGGGGGAATGAGCAGTTCTTC. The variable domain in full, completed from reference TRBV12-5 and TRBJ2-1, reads DARVTQTPRHKVTEMGQEVTMRCQPILGHNTVFWYRQTMMQGLELLAYFRNRAPLDDSGMPKDRFSAEMPDATLATLKIQPSEPRDSAVYFCASAVAGGNEQFFGPGTRLTVL.

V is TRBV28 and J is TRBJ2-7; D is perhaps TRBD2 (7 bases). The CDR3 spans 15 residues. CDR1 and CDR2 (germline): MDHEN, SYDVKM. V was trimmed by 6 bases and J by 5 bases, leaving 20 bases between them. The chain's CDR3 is CASSPGGGYRDEQYF. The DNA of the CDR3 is TGTGCCAGCAGCCCGGGGGGCGGGTACAGAGACGAGCAGTACTTC.

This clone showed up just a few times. CDR3 in amino acids: CASSQDSEAFF. Here the CDR3 DNA reads TGTGCCAGCAGTCAGGACAGTGAAGCTTTCTTT. The chain combines TRBV28 with TRBJ1-1; possibly TRBD1 for D (6 bases). CDR3 length: 11 residues. Between the trimmed V and J ends, which lost 5 bases and 7 bases, there was a span of 8 bases. Germline CDR1 reads MDHEN; CDR2 reads SYDVKM.

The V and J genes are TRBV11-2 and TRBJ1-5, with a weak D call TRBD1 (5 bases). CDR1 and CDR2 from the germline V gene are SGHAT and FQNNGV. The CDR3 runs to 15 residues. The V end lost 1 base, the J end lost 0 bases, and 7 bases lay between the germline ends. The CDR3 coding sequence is TGTGCCAGCAGCTTAGGACAGAATAGCAATCAGCCCCAGCATTTT. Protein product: CASSLGQNSNQPQHF.

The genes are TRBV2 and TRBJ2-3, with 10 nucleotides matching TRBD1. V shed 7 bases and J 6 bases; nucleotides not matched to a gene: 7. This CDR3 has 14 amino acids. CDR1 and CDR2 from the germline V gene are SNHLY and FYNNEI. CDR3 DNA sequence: TGTGCCAGCATGACCGGGACAGGGGAGGATACGCAGTATTTT. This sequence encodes CASMTGTGEDTQYF.

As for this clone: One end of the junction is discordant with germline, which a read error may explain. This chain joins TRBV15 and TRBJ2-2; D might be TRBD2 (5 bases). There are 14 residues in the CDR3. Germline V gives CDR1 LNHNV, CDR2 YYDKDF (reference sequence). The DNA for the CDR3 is TGTGCCACCAGCAGAGATCTTACCCCCGGGGAACTGTTTTTT. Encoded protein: CATSRDLTPGELFF.

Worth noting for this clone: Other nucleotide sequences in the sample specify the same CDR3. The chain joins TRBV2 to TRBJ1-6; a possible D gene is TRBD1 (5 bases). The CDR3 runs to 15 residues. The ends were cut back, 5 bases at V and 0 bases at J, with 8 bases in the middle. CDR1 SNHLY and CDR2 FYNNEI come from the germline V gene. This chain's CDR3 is CASSRDSSYNSPLHF. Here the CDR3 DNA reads TGTGCCAGCAGTCGTGACAGCTCCTATAATTCACCCCTCCACTTT.